The 10 T cell receptor beta chains reported below all come from one sample, sequenced in a study of cytomegalovirus exposure and HLA in healthy donors (dated by TCRdb to about 2017). The library came from the immunoSEQ multiplex PCR assay. The multiplex PCR relied on a mix of 60 forward primers for TCR Vbeta segments and 13 reverse primers for TCR Jbeta segments. TCRdb took over this immuneACCESS table, retaining in-frame rearrangements with V and J assigned. Such tables are incomplete; in checked studies, under half of the missing clones stem from an unresolved V gene, and the remainder is unexplained. For this sample the table gives around 100,000 clones, of which around three quarters were detected only once. The ten top clones hold approximately 5.1% of the sample. The sequencing sample was made of PBMCs. Receptor source: a female donor in good health and CMV-seropositive.

The chain uses TRBV6-5 and TRBJ1-2, with 7 bases matching TRBD1. This CDR3 has 14 amino acids. Germline V lookup: CDR1 MNHEY, CDR2 SVGAGI. Trimming took 6 bases from V and 1 from J; bases not matched to a gene: 5. CDR3 region: CASSPGQINYGYTF. In nucleotides, the CDR3 is TGTGCCAGCAGCCCGGGACAGATTAACTATGGCTACACCTTC.

This chain links TRBV18 with TRBJ2-1; D perhaps matches TRBD1 (5 bases). The germline V gene encodes CDR1 KGHSH and CDR2 LQKENI. This CDR3 spans 14 amino acids. V lost 4 bases and J lost 7, with 14 bases in between. CDR3 sequence (DNA): TGTGCCAGCTCACAAAAACAGGAACCTAATGAGCAGTTCTTC. Amino acids: CASSQKQEPNEQFF. The full variable domain, in which reference TRBV18 and TRBJ2-1 provide the parts outside the CDR3, is NAGVMQNPRHLVRRRGQEARLRCSPMKGHSHVYWYRQLPEEGLKFMVYLQKENIIDESGMPKERFSAEFPKEGPSILRIQQVVRGDSAAYFCASSQKQEPNEQFFGPGTRLTVL.

The CDR3 spells CASILRQDTNYGYTF. Written as DNA, the CDR3 is TGTGCCAGTATCCTTAGGCAGGATACTAACTATGGCTACACCTTC. The gene calls are TRBV19 and TRBJ1-2; D is unclear. Per the germline V gene, CDR1 is LNHDA and CDR2 is SQIVND (reference sequence). The germline V and J ends were trimmed by 7 bases and 0 bases, with 15 bases remaining between them. CDR3 size: 15 residues.

This chain joins TRBV4-3 and TRBJ1-1; a weak D match, TRBD1 (5 bases). Trimming left V 0 bases short and J 2 bases short, with 13 bases between. Germline-derived CDR1 and CDR2 are LGHNA and YSLEER. The CDR3 loop spans 16 amino acids. CDR3 bases: TGCGCCAGCAGCCAAGATCTGGCGGGGGGTAACACTGAAGCTTTCTTT. This sequence encodes CASSQDLAGGNTEAFF.

As for this clone: One end of the junction does not line up with germline, which may come from a read error. This chain connects TRBV25-1 to TRBJ1-6; the D is unclear. From germline, CDR1 is MGHDK and CDR2 SYGVNS. CDR3 length: 15 amino acids. The DNA of the CDR3 is TGTGCCAGCAGTCAAAGGAGGGAATATAACTCACCCCTCCACTTT. This sequence encodes CASSQRREYNSPLHF.

The chain recombines TRBV27 with TRBJ1-2; D is possibly TRBD1 (5 bases). Germline loops: CDR1 MNHEY, CDR2 SMNVEV (reference sequence). The CDR3 runs to 17 residues. Between the trimmed V and J ends, which lost 3 bases and 4 bases, there was a span of 21 bases. In DNA, the CDR3 is TGTGCCAGCAGTTTGGGGGGAAGGGCAGGAGGTATCTATGGCTACACCTTC. Translated, it gives CASSLGGRAGGIYGYTF.

The rearrangement uses TRBV18 and TRBJ2-7, with D possibly TRBD2 on 5 matching bases. CDR1 and CDR2 (germline): KGHSH, LQKENI. This CDR3 spans 13 amino acids. Trimming left V 5 bases short and J 13 bases short, with 21 bases between. The CDR3 DNA sequence: TGTGCCAGCTCAGGTTTAAGGGAAACGAGGGTATACTTC. Translating gives CASSGLRETRVYF.

This chain joins TRBV9 and TRBJ2-3, with no clear D. CDR3 length: 17 amino acids. Germline assignment: CDR1 SGDLS and CDR2 YYNGEE. V shed 4 bases and J shed 2 bases, with 20 bases lying between them. CDR3 sequence: CASSPTPRRFNTDTQYF. CDR3 in DNA: TGTGCCAGCAGCCCCACCCCCCGGCGGTTTAACACAGATACGCAGTATTTT.

The gene calls are TRBV2 and TRBJ1-2; D possibly corresponds to TRBD1 (5 bases). Germline loops: CDR1 SNHLY, CDR2 FYNNEI. The germline V and J ends were trimmed by 6 bases and 3 bases, with 11 bases remaining between them. This CDR3 contains 13 residues. In DNA, the CDR3 is TGTGCCAGCAGCCCGACGGGGGACTATGGCTACACCTTC. Translation: CASSPTGDYGYTF.

This clone was detected only a few times. The chain uses TRBV9 and TRBJ2-7; 14 bases fit TRBD2. The CDR3 spans 15 residues. Germline V gene sequence: CDR1 SGDLS, CDR2 YYNGEE. The V and J ends lost 3 bases and 5 bases, in that order; junction bases with no gene match: 4. For the CDR3, the DNA is TGTGCCAGCAGCGGGGGACTAGCGGGAGAAGACGAGCAGTACTTC. Its protein product is CASSGGLAGEDEQYF.